The clone carrying this T cell receptor (beta chain) was counted once. The data belong to a study of blood T cell repertoires in COVID-19. The overall study: Sites across the United States, Italy and Spain contributed samples from acute and convalescent COVID-19. PBMCs, B-cell-depleted T cells, or T cells provided the cDNA or gDNA that made up the material.

The CDR3 totals 16 residues. The V end lost 2 bases, the J end lost 4 bases, and 17 bases lay between the germline ends. Germline V lookup: CDR1 MGHRA, CDR2 YSYEKL. Original processing methods: Amplification with reference gene primers provided the estimates of nucleated cell counts. Measured with immunoSEQ multiplex PCR; TCRdb has only the in-frame clones, and not every one. The V and J calls and the clone size are those of that table, but D and trimming were determined from the DNA. The sample records around 150,000 clones, about 90% being singletons. This TCR came from a man aged 55 to 69 with active or convalescent COVID-19. What was sequenced was peripheral blood. The chain is built from TRBV4-1 and TRBJ2-5; D might be TRBD2 (6 bases). CDR3 amino acids: CASSQSEVAARETQYF. In DNA, the CDR3 is TGCGCCAGCAGCCAATCCGAGGTAGCGGCCCGAGAGACCCAGTACTTC.